This T cell receptor (beta chain) was captured in a study of Ad26.COV2.S vaccination and SARS-CoV-2 variants. At the level of the study: Intramuscular Ad26.COV2.S at 5x10^10 or 1x10^11 viral particles. Study-wide findings and caveats: Total T cell responses were possibly underestimated by TCR breadth and depth analyses.

Libraries were prepared by immunoSEQ multiplex PCR; TCRdb keeps only in-frame clonotypes and omits some of them. The data show 350,000 to 550,000 clones, roughly 89% seen once. As for treatment: roughly 18 received Ad26.COV2.S at low or high dose, single or two shots; about 5 received placebo; per-sample allocation not given. Collection of the samples took place on day 63 after the first injection of vaccine or placebo. Whoever gave the sample was an adult aged 18-55 years in Boston. Immunization relied on an Ad26 vector, which expressed Wuhan-strain SARS-CoV-2 spike. A remark on this clone: Its matching antigen is unknown.

The length of the CDR3 is 13 residues. Germline assignment: CDR1 SNHLY and CDR2 FYNNEI. The ends were cut back, 2 bases at V and 5 bases at J, with 10 bases in the middle. Sequences were derived from peripheral blood, sampled in a trial of Ad26.COV2.S vaccine versus placebo. The TCR originated in a person between 18 and 65 years old who received the Ad26.COV2.S COVID-19 vaccine or a placebo. This chain uses TRBV2 with TRBJ2-7; D remains unclear. CDR3 nucleotides: TGTGCCAGCAGTGAAACGGCCTGGGACGAGCAGTACGTC. It is translated as CASSETAWDEQYV.